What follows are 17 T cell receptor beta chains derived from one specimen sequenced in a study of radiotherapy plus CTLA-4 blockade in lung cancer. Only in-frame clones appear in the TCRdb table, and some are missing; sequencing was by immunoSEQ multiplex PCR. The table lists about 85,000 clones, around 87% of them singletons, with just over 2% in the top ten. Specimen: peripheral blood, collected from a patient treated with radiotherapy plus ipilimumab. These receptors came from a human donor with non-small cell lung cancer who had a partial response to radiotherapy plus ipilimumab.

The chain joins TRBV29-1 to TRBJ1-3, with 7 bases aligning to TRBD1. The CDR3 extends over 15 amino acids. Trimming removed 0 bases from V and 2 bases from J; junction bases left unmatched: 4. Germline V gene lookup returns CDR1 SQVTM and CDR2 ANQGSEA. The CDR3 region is CSVEDLTGTGNTIYF. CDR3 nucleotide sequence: TGCAGCGTTGAAGACCTGACAGGGACTGGAAACACCATATATTTT.

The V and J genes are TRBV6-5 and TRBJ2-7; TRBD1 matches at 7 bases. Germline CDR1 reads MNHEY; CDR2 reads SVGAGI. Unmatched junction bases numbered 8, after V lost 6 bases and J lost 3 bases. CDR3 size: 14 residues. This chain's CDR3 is CASSTGVFDYEQYV. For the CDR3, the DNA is TGTGCCAGCAGCACAGGGGTTTTCGACTACGAGCAGTACGTC.

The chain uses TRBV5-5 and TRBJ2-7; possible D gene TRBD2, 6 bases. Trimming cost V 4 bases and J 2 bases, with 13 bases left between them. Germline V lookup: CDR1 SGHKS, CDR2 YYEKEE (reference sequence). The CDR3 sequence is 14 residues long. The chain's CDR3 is CASSVPGGTYEQYV. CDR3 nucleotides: TGTGCCAGCAGCGTGCCCGGGGGTACCTACGAGCAGTACGTC.

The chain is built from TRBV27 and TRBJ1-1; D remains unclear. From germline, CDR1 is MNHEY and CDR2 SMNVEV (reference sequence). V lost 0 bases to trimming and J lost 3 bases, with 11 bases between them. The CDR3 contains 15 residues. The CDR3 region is CASSLSTLGDTEAFF. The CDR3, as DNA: TGTGCCAGCAGTTTATCGACACTCGGGGACACTGAAGCTTTCTTT.

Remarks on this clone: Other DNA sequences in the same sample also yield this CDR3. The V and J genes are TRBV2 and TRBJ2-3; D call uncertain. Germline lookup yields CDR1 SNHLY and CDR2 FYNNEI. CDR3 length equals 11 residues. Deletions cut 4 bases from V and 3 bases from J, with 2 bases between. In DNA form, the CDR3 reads TGTGCCAGCAGTGTAACAGATACGCAGTATTTT. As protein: CASSVTDTQYF.

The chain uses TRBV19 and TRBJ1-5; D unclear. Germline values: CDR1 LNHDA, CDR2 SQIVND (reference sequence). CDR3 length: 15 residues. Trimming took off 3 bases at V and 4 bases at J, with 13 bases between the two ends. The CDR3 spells CASSMVAGSNQPQHF. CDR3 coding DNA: TGTGCCAGTAGTATGGTCGCGGGATCAAATCAGCCCCAGCATTTT.

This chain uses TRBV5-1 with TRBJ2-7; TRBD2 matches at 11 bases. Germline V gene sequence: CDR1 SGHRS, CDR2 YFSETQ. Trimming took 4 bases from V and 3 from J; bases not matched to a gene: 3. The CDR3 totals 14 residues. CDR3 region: CASSGLAGNYEQYF. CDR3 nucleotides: TGCGCCAGCAGCGGACTAGCGGGCAACTACGAGCAGTACTTC.

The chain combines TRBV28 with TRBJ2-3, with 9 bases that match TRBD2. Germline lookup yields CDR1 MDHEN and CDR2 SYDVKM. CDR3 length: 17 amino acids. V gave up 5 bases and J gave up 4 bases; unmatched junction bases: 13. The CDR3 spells CASSVAGDYVSPDTQYF. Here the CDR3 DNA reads TGTGCCAGCAGTGTAGCGGGAGACTATGTTTCTCCAGATACGCAGTATTTT.

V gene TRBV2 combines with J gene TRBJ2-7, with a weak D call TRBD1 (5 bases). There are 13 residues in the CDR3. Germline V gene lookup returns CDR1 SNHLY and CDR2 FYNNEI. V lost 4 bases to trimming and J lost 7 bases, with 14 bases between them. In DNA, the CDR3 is TGTGCCAGCAGTGCAAACGCAAGGACAGAGCAGTACTTC. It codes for CASSANARTEQYF.

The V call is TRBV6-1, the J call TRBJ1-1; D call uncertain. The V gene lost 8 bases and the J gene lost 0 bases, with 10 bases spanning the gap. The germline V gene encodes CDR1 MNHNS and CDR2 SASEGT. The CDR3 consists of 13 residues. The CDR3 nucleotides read TGTGCCAGCCGTAGGAGTCTGAACACTGAAGCTTTCTTT. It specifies CASRRSLNTEAFF.

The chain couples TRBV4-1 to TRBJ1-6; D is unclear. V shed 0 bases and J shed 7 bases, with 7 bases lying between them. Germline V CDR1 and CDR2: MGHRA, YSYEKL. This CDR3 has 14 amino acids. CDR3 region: CASSQELSNSPLHF. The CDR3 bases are TGCGCCAGCAGCCAAGAGCTGAGCAATTCACCCCTCCACTTT.

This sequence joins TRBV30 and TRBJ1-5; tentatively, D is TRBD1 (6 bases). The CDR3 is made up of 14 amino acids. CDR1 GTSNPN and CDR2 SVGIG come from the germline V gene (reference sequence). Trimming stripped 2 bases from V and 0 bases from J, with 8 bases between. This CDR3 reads CAWSRGNSNQPQHF. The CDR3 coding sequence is TGTGCCTGGAGTAGGGGGAATAGCAATCAGCCCCAGCATTTT.

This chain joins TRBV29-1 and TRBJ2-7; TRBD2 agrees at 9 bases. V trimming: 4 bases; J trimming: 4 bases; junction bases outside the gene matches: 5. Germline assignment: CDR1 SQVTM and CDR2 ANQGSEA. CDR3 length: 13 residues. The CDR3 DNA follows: TGCAGCGTTGTGCTAGCGGGATATTACGAGCAGTACTTC. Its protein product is CSVVLAGYYEQYF.

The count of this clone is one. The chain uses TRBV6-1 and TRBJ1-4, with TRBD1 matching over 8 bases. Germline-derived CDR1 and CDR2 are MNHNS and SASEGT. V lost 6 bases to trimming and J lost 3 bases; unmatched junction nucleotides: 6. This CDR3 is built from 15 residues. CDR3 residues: CASSVVQGANEKLFF. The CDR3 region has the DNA TGTGCCAGCAGCGTCGTACAGGGGGCTAATGAAAAACTGTTTTTT.

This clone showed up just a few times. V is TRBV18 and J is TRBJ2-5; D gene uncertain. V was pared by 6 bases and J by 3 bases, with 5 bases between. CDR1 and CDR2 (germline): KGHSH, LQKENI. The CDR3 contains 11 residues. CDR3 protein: CASSIEETQYF. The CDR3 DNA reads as TGTGCCAGCTCCATAGAAGAGACCCAGTACTTC.

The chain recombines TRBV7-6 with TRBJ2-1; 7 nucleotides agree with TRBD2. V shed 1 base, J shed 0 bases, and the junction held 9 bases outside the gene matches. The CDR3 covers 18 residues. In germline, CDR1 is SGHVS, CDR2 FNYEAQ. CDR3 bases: TGTGCCAGCAGCTTAGTGGCTAGCGGACCCGGCTCCTACAATGAGCAGTTCTTC. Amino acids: CASSLVASGPGSYNEQFF.

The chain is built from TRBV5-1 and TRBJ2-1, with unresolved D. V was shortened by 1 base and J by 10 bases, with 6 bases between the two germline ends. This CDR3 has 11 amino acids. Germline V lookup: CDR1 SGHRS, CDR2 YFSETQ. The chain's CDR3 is CASSLSREQFF. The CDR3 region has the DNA TGCGCCAGCAGCTTGTCCAGGGAGCAGTTCTTC.